Listed below are T cell receptor delta chains from one sample, sequenced in a study of Vδ1+ human thymocytes. TCRdb ran CATT on the multiplex PCR reads. This sample has approximately 19,000 delta-chain clones, with roughly 8% found just once. The sequencing input was Vdelta1+ gamma-delta thymocytes from the thymus. Every receptor here comes from a child under three years old who had congenital heart surgery. Both conserved end residues are part of each CDR3. The order of the fields is J gene, D gene, clone size, V gene, CDR3 DNA, CDR3 protein. The D gene is left open where the match is weak. For some rows the clone size is stated as once, few or many, or as a class when expanded; others skip it.

j_call: TRDJ1; d_call: -; clone_size: few; v_call: TRDV1; cdr3_nt: TGTGCTCTTGGGGAACTCCGTCTTCTCTTTTCCTACGGGGATACCTACACCGATAAACTCATCTTT; cdr3_aa: CALGELRLLFSYGDTYTDKLIF
j_call: TRDJ1; d_call: TRDD3; clone_size: -; v_call: TRDV1; cdr3_nt: TGTGCTCTTGGGGAGCTTCCTACCCGACTGGGGGATACAAAACTCATCTTT; cdr3_aa: CALGELPTRLGDTKLIF
j_call: TRDJ1; d_call: TRDD3; clone_size: -; v_call: TRDV1; cdr3_nt: TGTGCTCTTGGGGAACGAACTACTGTGGGATACACTGCCGATAAACTCATCTTT; cdr3_aa: CALGERTTVGYTADKLIF
j_call: TRDJ1; d_call: TRDD3; clone_size: few; v_call: TRDV1; cdr3_nt: TGTGCTCTTGGGGAACTAGCGGATGAAACACGAGTAGGGGGGATACGAAGTCGTGGGTACACCGATAAACTCATCTTT; cdr3_aa: CALGELADETRVGGIRSRGYTDKLIF
j_call: TRDJ1; d_call: -; clone_size: -; v_call: TRDV1; cdr3_nt: TGTGCTCTTGGGGGCCGCCGTTCGCATGGGGGTAAACTCATCTTT; cdr3_aa: CALGGRRSHGGKLIF
j_call: TRDJ1; d_call: -; clone_size: -; v_call: TRDV1; cdr3_nt: TGTGCTCTTGGGGAATTACCCGCTCCCTTCCTACGCCCTCCTATCTGGGGGATGTACACCGATAAACTCATCTTT; cdr3_aa: CALGELPAPFLRPPIWGMYTDKLIF
j_call: TRDJ1; d_call: TRDD3; clone_size: few; v_call: TRDV1; cdr3_nt: TGTGCTCTTGGTCCTCAAATGGTTCTTCCCCTCTCTGGGGGGATACGCGGTAAACTCATCTTT; cdr3_aa: CALGPQMVLPLSGGIRGKLIF
j_call: TRDJ1; d_call: TRDD3; clone_size: -; v_call: TRDV1; cdr3_nt: TGTGCTCTTGGGGAAAAAAGGTATCCGACGGAAACCTGGGGGTGTGATAAACTCATCTTT; cdr3_aa: CALGEKRYPTETWGCDKLIF
j_call: TRDJ2; d_call: -; clone_size: -; v_call: TRDV1; cdr3_nt: TGTGCTCTTGGGGAACTTCAATCTCCCACCTCAGCACAACTCTTCTTT; cdr3_aa: CALGELQSPTSAQLFF
j_call: TRDJ1; d_call: -; clone_size: -; v_call: TRDV1; cdr3_nt: TGTGCTCTTGGGGGCCTGAACTACTTCCGACGACAGGAAGCTCTCATCTTT; cdr3_aa: CALGGLNYFRRQEALIF
j_call: TRDJ1; d_call: TRDD3; clone_size: few; v_call: TRDV1; cdr3_nt: TGTGCTCTTGGGTTACAGTGGACTGGGGGGCACCGGTTCAAAACCGATAAACTCATCTTT; cdr3_aa: CALGLQWTGGHRFKTDKLIF
j_call: TRDJ1; d_call: -; clone_size: -; v_call: TRDV1; cdr3_nt: TGTGCTCTTGGGGAACTTCGTGCTCTGATACGATGGGGCTACACCGATAAACTCATCTTT; cdr3_aa: CALGELRALIRWGYTDKLIF
j_call: TRDJ1; d_call: -; clone_size: few; v_call: TRDV1; cdr3_nt: TGTGCTCTTGGGGTCCCTAGGGACCTAGGTGCCCACACCGATAAACTCATCTTT; cdr3_aa: CALGVPRDLGAHTDKLIF
j_call: TRDJ1; d_call: TRDD3; clone_size: few; v_call: TRDV1; cdr3_nt: TGTGCTCTTGGGGAACTATTTTTAAGTCTCACTGGGGGATTTTACACCGATAAACTCATCTTT; cdr3_aa: CALGELFLSLTGGFYTDKLIF
j_call: TRDJ1; d_call: -; clone_size: few; v_call: TRDV1; cdr3_nt: TGTGCTCTTGGGGAACGGAAACTTCCTACACTCGATCGGGGGATGTACACCGATAAACTCATCTTT; cdr3_aa: CALGERKLPTLDRGMYTDKLIF
j_call: TRDJ1; d_call: TRDD3; clone_size: -; v_call: TRDV1; cdr3_nt: TGTGCTCTTGGGGAATCCCCAGCAAGGTACTGGGGGACAAGACCCGATAAACTCATCTTT; cdr3_aa: CALGESPARYWGTRPDKLIF
j_call: TRDJ1; d_call: -; clone_size: few; v_call: TRDV1; cdr3_nt: TGTGCTCTTGGGGAAAACTCCGCTCCGCTCACTCGGGGAGATACTCCGTACGGGTACACCGATAAACTCATCTTT; cdr3_aa: CALGENSAPLTRGDTPYGYTDKLIF
j_call: TRDJ3; d_call: TRDD3; clone_size: medium-sized; v_call: TRDV2; cdr3_nt: TGTGCCTGTCGTACTGGGGGATACGACATCGGTCCCTGGGACACCCGACAGATGTTTTTC; cdr3_aa: CACRTGGYDIGPWDTRQMFF
j_call: TRDJ1; d_call: TRDD3; clone_size: -; v_call: TRDV2; cdr3_nt: TGTGCCTGTGATCACGAACCGATGATGCCTCCAATACTGGGGGATACCCCCCCCGATAAACTCATCTTT; cdr3_aa: CACDHEPMMPPILGDTPPDKLIF
j_call: TRDJ1; d_call: TRDD3; clone_size: medium-sized; v_call: TRDV2; cdr3_nt: TGTGCCTCCGAATCTGGGGGATACTCGGGGTCGTGCACCGATAAACTCATCTTT; cdr3_aa: CASESGGYSGSCTDKLIF
j_call: TRDJ1; d_call: TRDD3; clone_size: few; v_call: TRDV1; cdr3_nt: TGTGCTCTTGGGGAACCGCCTTACTTCCTACTGGGGGATCCGACCGATAAACTCATCTTT; cdr3_aa: CALGEPPYFLLGDPTDKLIF
j_call: TRDJ1; d_call: TRDD3; clone_size: -; v_call: TRDV1; cdr3_nt: TGTGCTCTTGGGGAACAGAGGAGGGGGGATAATTCCAACAATAAACTCATCTTT; cdr3_aa: CALGEQRRGDNSNNKLIF
j_call: TRDJ1; d_call: TRDD3; clone_size: few; v_call: TRDV1; cdr3_nt: TGTGCTCTTGGGGAACTACGGGGGATAAAGGGCGATAAACTCATCTTT; cdr3_aa: CALGELRGIKGDKLIF
j_call: TRDJ1; d_call: TRDD3; clone_size: -; v_call: TRDV1; cdr3_nt: TGTGCTCTTGGGAAAGATCTACTGGGGGTCATGTACACCGATAAACTCATCTTT; cdr3_aa: CALGKDLLGVMYTDKLIF
j_call: TRDJ1; d_call: TRDD3; clone_size: -; v_call: TRDV1; cdr3_nt: TGTGCTCTAGAGGGGCTATTAAGGGGGATAGGACAGGCCGATAAACTCATCTTT; cdr3_aa: CALEGLLRGIGQADKLIF
j_call: TRDJ1; d_call: TRDD3; clone_size: -; v_call: TRDV1; cdr3_nt: TGTGCTCTTGGGGAAGGAGGCTACTATGGTACTGGGGGACACACCGATAAACTCATCTTT; cdr3_aa: CALGEGGYYGTGGHTDKLIF
j_call: TRDJ1; d_call: TRDD3; clone_size: -; v_call: TRDV2; cdr3_nt: TGTGCCTGTGACACCAGACTGGGGGGCACTCCCCATAAACTCATCTTT; cdr3_aa: CACDTRLGGTPHKLIF
j_call: TRDJ1; d_call: -; clone_size: -; v_call: TRDV1; cdr3_nt: TGTGCTCTTGGGGAAAATGGGACTTCCCGTACTGGGATTCGTTGGATGTACACCGATAAACTCATCTTT; cdr3_aa: CALGENGTSRTGIRWMYTDKLIF
j_call: TRDJ1; d_call: -; clone_size: -; v_call: TRDV2; cdr3_nt: TGTGCCTGTGACACCAGGGGGGGACAGTACACCGATAAACTCATCTTT; cdr3_aa: CACDTRGGQYTDKLIF
j_call: TRDJ1; d_call: -; clone_size: few; v_call: TRDV1; cdr3_nt: TGTGCTCTCGGCGGGAGGATCCTACGGGGGATTCAGTACACCGATAAACTCATCTTT; cdr3_aa: CALGGRILRGIQYTDKLIF
j_call: TRDJ1; d_call: -; clone_size: -; v_call: TRDV1; cdr3_nt: TGTGCTCTTGGGGAACTCCTACCCCGGGGGGTGGGAGTCTGTAGGGTAAGAGATAAACTCATCTTT; cdr3_aa: CALGELLPRGVGVCRVRDKLIF
j_call: TRDJ1; d_call: -; clone_size: -; v_call: TRAV29/DV5; cdr3_nt: -; cdr3_aa: CSVLLCSTSRSAFLGEDFDKLIF
j_call: TRDJ1; d_call: TRDD3; clone_size: medium-sized; v_call: TRDV2; cdr3_nt: TGTGCCTGTGCCGCCCGGGGGATACGCAAAGATAAACTCATCTTT; cdr3_aa: CACAARGIRKDKLIF
j_call: TRDJ1; d_call: TRDD3; clone_size: medium-sized; v_call: TRDV2; cdr3_nt: TGTGCCTGCGGTGGGCTACTGGGGGATACGTACACCGATAAACTCATCTTT; cdr3_aa: CACGGLLGDTYTDKLIF
j_call: TRDJ1; d_call: TRDD3; clone_size: -; v_call: TRDV1; cdr3_nt: TGTGCTCTTGGGGAAGTTTCCCCGGGGGATACCCCCACCGATAAACTCATCTTT; cdr3_aa: CALGEVSPGDTPTDKLIF
j_call: TRDJ1; d_call: TRDD3; clone_size: -; v_call: TRDV1; cdr3_nt: TGTGCTCTTGGGGAACTTGGGGTACTGGGGATCAACACCGATAAACTCATCTTT; cdr3_aa: CALGELGVLGINTDKLIF
j_call: TRDJ1; d_call: TRDD3; clone_size: few; v_call: TRDV1; cdr3_nt: TGTGCTCTTGGGGAGTCTCAGTTCCTACGGTGGGGGATACGCACCGATAAACTCATCTTT; cdr3_aa: CALGESQFLRWGIRTDKLIF
j_call: TRDJ1; d_call: -; clone_size: few; v_call: TRDV1; cdr3_nt: TGTGCTCTTGGGGAAAGAGCGGATTACACCGATAAACTCATCTTT; cdr3_aa: CALGERADYTDKLIF
j_call: TRDJ1; d_call: TRDD3; clone_size: -; v_call: TRDV1; cdr3_nt: TGTGCTCTTGGGGATCATACTGGGGGATATGAAACCGATAAACTCATCTTT; cdr3_aa: CALGDHTGGYETDKLIF
j_call: TRDJ1; d_call: TRDD3; clone_size: -; v_call: TRDV1; cdr3_nt: TGTGCTCTGGGGGGATTTAGGGTCCGGTACACCGATAAACTCATCTTT; cdr3_aa: CALGGFRVRYTDKLIF
j_call: TRDJ1; d_call: -; clone_size: few; v_call: TRDV1; cdr3_nt: TGTGCTCTTGGGGACCCCAAGCCTTACACCGATAAACTCATCTTT; cdr3_aa: CALGDPKPYTDKLIF
j_call: TRDJ1; d_call: TRDD3; clone_size: -; v_call: TRDV1; cdr3_nt: TGTGCTCTTGGGGACCCCCTTCCTTTTGGGGGATACGCTCACGCAAGGGAACTCATCTTT; cdr3_aa: CALGDPLPFGGYAHARELIF
j_call: TRDJ3; d_call: -; clone_size: medium-sized; v_call: TRDV2; cdr3_nt: TGTGCCTGTGACATACCTCGTACTGGATCCTGGGACACCCGACAGATGTTTTTC; cdr3_aa: CACDIPRTGSWDTRQMFF
j_call: TRDJ1; d_call: -; clone_size: -; v_call: TRDV1; cdr3_nt: TGTGCTCTTGGGGAACGTGGGGGTCGGCTTTCTTACCTAGTACTGTCGAATAAACTCATCTTT; cdr3_aa: CALGERGGRLSYLVLSNKLIF
j_call: TRDJ1; d_call: -; clone_size: -; v_call: TRDV1; cdr3_nt: TGTGCTCTTGGGGATCCATGGAGGGGCATCCCACTTACTGGGAAACTCATCTTT; cdr3_aa: CALGDPWRGIPLTGKLIF
j_call: TRDJ1; d_call: TRDD3; clone_size: few; v_call: TRDV1; cdr3_nt: TGTGCTCTTGGGGAAGCCCCCAAGTACTGGGGGATCCCCGATAAACTCATCTTT; cdr3_aa: CALGEAPKYWGIPDKLIF
j_call: TRDJ2; d_call: TRDD3; clone_size: -; v_call: TRDV2; cdr3_nt: TGTGCCTGTGACACCGATATACTGGGGGAATCAGCACAACTCTTCTTT; cdr3_aa: CACDTDILGESAQLFF
j_call: TRDJ1; d_call: -; clone_size: few; v_call: TRDV1; cdr3_nt: TGTGCTCTTGGGGAACCCGAAGAGGAGTCTGCCCAAAATACCGATAAACTCATCTTT; cdr3_aa: CALGEPEEESAQNTDKLIF
j_call: TRDJ1; d_call: -; clone_size: -; v_call: TRDV1; cdr3_nt: TGTGCTCTCGGGGTTCCTCCCCCGTACACCGATAAACTCATCTTT; cdr3_aa: CALGVPPPYTDKLIF
j_call: TRDJ1; d_call: TRDD3; clone_size: -; v_call: TRDV1; cdr3_nt: TGTGCTCTTGGGGAATGCGCCCCTCTAAGGCTAGGGGGATCCGAAGGCGATAAACTCATCTTT; cdr3_aa: CALGECAPLRLGGSEGDKLIF
j_call: TRDJ1; d_call: TRDD3; clone_size: few; v_call: TRDV1; cdr3_nt: TGTGCTCTTGGGGAACTAATGCTGGGGGGGTCCTACACCGATAAACTCATCTTT; cdr3_aa: CALGELMLGGSYTDKLIF
j_call: TRDJ1; d_call: -; clone_size: few; v_call: TRDV1; cdr3_nt: TGTGCTCTTGGGGTCATCTTCCTACGTTCGCTGGGGGTACCCGATAAACTCATCTTT; cdr3_aa: CALGVIFLRSLGVPDKLIF
j_call: TRDJ1; d_call: -; clone_size: -; v_call: TRDV1; cdr3_nt: TGTGCTCTTGGGGAAGGAAGAAATACGGAGGCCCATTACACCGATAAACTCATATTT; cdr3_aa: CALGEGRNTEAHYTDKLIF